The present entry profiles one TCR beta chain with its context. Its antigen is unknown. CDR1 is SGHKS, CDR2 YYEKEE, per germline (reference sequence). The germline V and J ends were trimmed by 6 bases and 0 bases, with 13 bases remaining between them. CDR3 length: 14 residues. This sample is part of a study of T cell responses to AZD1222 COVID-19 vaccine. Study-wide results and limits: Elevations in Spike-specific TCR breadth and depth followed administration of two AZD1222 doses. Nearly half of spike-specific TCRs reportedly target variant regions that are unmutated in the B.1.351 and B.1.1.7 variants.

Clones were sequenced by immunoSEQ multiplex PCR, and TCRdb holds only the in-frame ones, with some missing. The repertoire consists of 130,000 or so clones, with about 89% occurring once and the leading ten covering around 10%. The TCR originated in an adult in good health. This chain links TRBV5-5 with TRBJ2-7; D may match TRBD1 or TRBD2 (6 bases each). Specimen: peripheral blood, collected on day 0 of MenACWY control vaccination. This CDR3 reads CASIGGLGSYEQYF. In nucleotides, the CDR3 is TGTGCCAGCATTGGGGGGCTTGGCTCCTACGAGCAGTACTTC.